A selection of T cell receptor beta chains follows, all from one sample in a study of T cell responses to AZD1222 COVID-19 vaccine. Sequencing used immunoSEQ multiplex PCR; TCRdb keeps in-frame clones, though not all of them. This table holds 130,000 or so clones, about 90% found once. The material sequenced was peripheral blood, taken on day 0 of AZD1222 vaccination. Every receptor here comes from an adult in good health. Each CDR3 is given with its conserved first and last residue. The D gene is left open where the match is weak. The size field is filled for only some rows; it gives once, few, many or a size class.

clone_size	d_call	v_call	j_call	cdr3_aa	cdr3_nt
NA	NA	TRBV15	TRBJ1-2	CATSRDHFRENYGYTF	TGTGCCACCAGCAGAGATCATTTCCGGGAGAACTATGGCTACACCTTC
once	NA	TRBV11-3	TRBJ2-2	CASSSFAGELFF	TGTGCCAGCAGCTCCTTTGCCGGGGAGCTGTTTTTT
NA	NA	TRBV2	TRBJ2-6	CASSDAGARGANVLTF	TGTGCCAGCAGTGACGCAGGGGCAAGGGGGGCCAACGTCCTGACTTTC
NA	NA	TRBV2	TRBJ2-7	CASSGFRRTANYEQYF	TGTGCCAGCAGTGGATTCCGCCGGACAGCTAATTACGAGCAGTACTTC
NA	NA	TRBV19	TRBJ2-2	CASSVFFANTGELFF	TGTGCCAGTAGTGTCTTCTTCGCGAACACCGGGGAGCTGTTTTTT
NA	NA	TRBV11-2	TRBJ2-3	CASSLEWWSSGDTQYF	TGTGCCAGCAGCTTAGAATGGTGGTCTTCGGGAGATACGCAGTATTTT
NA	NA	TRBV7-2	TRBJ2-2	CASSFGGAVTGELFF	TGTGCCAGCAGCTTCGGAGGGGCGGTTACCGGGGAGCTGTTTTTT
NA	NA	TRBV7-2	TRBJ1-2	CASSLAVGEGYGYTF	TGTGCCAGCAGCTTAGCAGTCGGGGAGGGCTATGGCTACACCTTC
once	NA	TRBV28	TRBJ1-4	CASSLPGGGGEKLFF	TGTGCCAGCAGTTTACCCGGGGGGGGCGGTGAAAAACTGTTTTTT
NA	NA	TRBV28	TRBJ1-1	CASSLGRIAFF	TGTGCCAGCAGTTTAGGACGGATAGCTTTCTTT
NA	TRBD2	TRBV5-6	TRBJ2-2	CASSLGLAGTGELFF	TGTGCCAGCAGCTTGGGACTAGCGGGAACCGGGGAGCTGTTTTTT
NA	TRBD1	TRBV18	TRBJ2-5	CASSLGQIQETQYF	TGTGCCAGCTCACTGGGACAGATCCAAGAGACCCAGTACTTC
NA	TRBD1	TRBV7-9	TRBJ2-5	CASSSSRGSQETQYF	TGTGCCAGCAGCTCAAGCAGGGGGTCACAAGAGACCCAGTACTTC
NA	NA	TRBV3-1/TRBV3-2	TRBJ2-7	CASQRGVGGVYEQYF	TGTGCCAGCCAGAGGGGGGTAGGAGGGGTTTACGAGCAGTACTTC
NA	NA	TRBV6-5	TRBJ1-1	CASSYDPLAEAFF	TGTGCCAGCAGTTACGACCCCCTTGCTGAAGCTTTCTTT
NA	NA	TRBV29-1	TRBJ1-6	CSVRQDNDSPLHF	TGCAGCGTTAGACAGGACAACGATTCACCCCTCCACTTT
few	NA	TRBV21-1	TRBJ1-1	CASSLRGTEAFF	TGTGCCAGCAGCCTCAGGGGCACTGAAGCTTTCTTT
NA	NA	TRBV4-1	TRBJ1-2	CASRYPGSSNYGYTF	TGCGCCAGCCGCTATCCGGGTAGCAGCAACTATGGCTACACCTTC
NA	NA	TRBV9	TRBJ2-7	CASSVGTESSYEQYF	TGTGCCAGCAGCGTAGGAACAGAGAGCTCCTACGAGCAGTACTTC